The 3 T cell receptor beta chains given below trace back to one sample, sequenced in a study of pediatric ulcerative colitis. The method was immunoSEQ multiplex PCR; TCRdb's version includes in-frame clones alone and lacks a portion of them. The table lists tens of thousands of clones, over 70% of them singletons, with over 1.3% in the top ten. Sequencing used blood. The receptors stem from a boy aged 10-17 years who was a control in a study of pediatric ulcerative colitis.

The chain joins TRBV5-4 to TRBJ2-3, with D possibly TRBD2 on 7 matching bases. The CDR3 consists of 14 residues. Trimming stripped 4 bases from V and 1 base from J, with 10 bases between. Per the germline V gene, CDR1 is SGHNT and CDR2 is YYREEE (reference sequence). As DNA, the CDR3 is TGTGCCAGCAGCCTGGGGGGGCGCACAGATACGCAGTATTTT. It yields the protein CASSLGGRTDTQYF. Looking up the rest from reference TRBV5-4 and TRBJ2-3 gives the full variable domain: ETGVTQSPTHLIKTRGQQVTLRCSSQSGHNTVSWYQQALGQGPQFIFQYYREEENGRGNFPPRFSGLQFPNYSSELNVNALELDDSALYLCASSLGGRTDTQYFGPGTRLTVL.

The CDR3 coding sequence is TGCGCCAGCAGCTTGGGGCCGACAAGCCTGGAAACGAACACCATATATTTT. It codes for CASSLGPTSLETNTIYF. The V gene is TRBV5-1, the J gene TRBJ1-3, with no clear D. Germline CDR1 SGHRS, CDR2 YFSETQ. The CDR3 extends over 17 amino acids. Deletions cut 0 bases from V and 7 bases from J, with 20 bases between.

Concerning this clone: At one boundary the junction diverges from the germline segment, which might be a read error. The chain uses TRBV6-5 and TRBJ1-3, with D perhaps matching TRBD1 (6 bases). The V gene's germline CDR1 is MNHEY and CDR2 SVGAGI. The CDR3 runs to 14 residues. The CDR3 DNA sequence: TGTGCCAGCAGGCCAGGGGTCTCTCGAAACACCATATATTTT. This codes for CASRPGVSRNTIYF.